A single sample is the source of the 11 T cell receptor beta chains below, sequenced in a study of CD8+CD57+ T cells in acquired aplastic anemia. CDR3 and TCR beta VDJ profiling relied on genomic DNA as the template. One entry per CDR3 protein, called by TCRdb with MiXCR from the reads. The table shows roughly 180,000 distinct CDR3 sequences, with 45% to 50% occurring only once. The specimen sequenced was sorted CD4+, CD8+, or CD8+CD57+ T cells (not recorded which) from PBMCs. The receptors stem from a human donor in good health.

This clonotype has only a few counts. The chain is built from TRBV15 and TRBJ1-3; 8 bases line up with TRBD1. V shed 3 bases, J shed 2 bases, and the junction held 3 bases outside the gene matches. The CDR3 length is 15 residues. In germline, CDR1 is LNHNV, CDR2 YYDKDF (reference sequence). CDR3 region: CATSRDRDPGNTIYF. The CDR3 nucleotides are TGTGCCACCAGCAGGGACAGGGACCCTGGAAACACCATATATTTT.

J is TRBJ2-5 and V is TRBV11-2; 14 bases align to TRBD2. CDR1 is SGHAT, CDR2 FQNNGV, per germline. After removal of 3 bases from V and 5 bases from J, the junction contained 8 bases not matched to a gene. The CDR3 consists of 17 residues. This CDR3 is CASSLGTSGRVVETQYF. The CDR3, as DNA: TGTGCCAGCAGCTTGGGGACTAGCGGGAGAGTTGTGGAGACCCAGTACTTC.

The genes are TRBV2 and TRBJ1-6, with D perhaps TRBD1 (5 bases). The CDR3 consists of 14 residues. The V gene's germline CDR1 is SNHLY and CDR2 FYNNEI. Trimming took 6 bases from V and 9 from J, leaving 15 bases between them. The CDR3 bases are TGTGCCAGCAGCGGAGGGGCGGTAGGTTCACCCCTCCACTTT. As protein: CASSGGAVGSPLHF.

The table lists this clonotype with a few counts. The chain employs TRBV28 and TRBJ1-2; tentatively, D is TRBD1 (6 bases). Trimming removed 5 bases at V and 5 bases at J, with 18 bases between. This CDR3 spans 15 amino acids. The V gene's germline CDR1 is MDHEN and CDR2 SYDVKM. The CDR3 coding sequence is TGTGCCAGCAGTACCACGGGGGGCGCATATTATGGCTACACCTTC. This codes for CASSTTGGAYYGYTF.

The chain links TRBV10-3 to TRBJ1-3; D is undetermined. Germline CDR1 ENHRY, CDR2 SYGVKD. Trimming pared 6 bases from V and 0 bases from J, leaving 9 bases between. This CDR3 has 14 amino acids. The CDR3 loop is CAISRPGSGNTIYF. DNA of the CDR3: TGTGCCATCAGCAGACCGGGCTCTGGAAACACCATATATTTT.

The chain has TRBV25-1 and TRBJ2-1, with D perhaps matching TRBD2 (5 bases). Trimming pared 3 bases from V and 9 bases from J, leaving 15 bases between. This CDR3 contains 14 residues. Germline CDR1 MGHDK, CDR2 SYGVNS. The CDR3 is CASSDEMTRVEQFF. The CDR3 nucleotides are TGTGCCAGCAGTGATGAAATGACGAGGGTTGAGCAGTTCTTC.

The genes are TRBV24-1 and TRBJ2-5; weak D call: TRBD1 (5 bases). Trimming removed 4 bases from V and 2 bases from J, with 10 bases in between. The CDR3 loop spans 14 amino acids. The germline gives CDR1 KGHDR, CDR2 SFDVKD. CDR3 sequence: CATSEHGAQETQYF. CDR3 sequence (DNA): TGTGCCACCAGTGAACATGGGGCTCAAGAGACCCAGTACTTC.

This clonotype was seen ten or more times. The V gene is TRBV5-6, the J gene TRBJ1-3; D unclear. CDR3 length: 14 amino acids. CDR1 SGHDT and CDR2 YYEEEE come from the germline V gene. Trimming removed 2 bases from V and 0 bases from J, with 6 bases in between. CDR3 nucleotide sequence: TGTGCCAGCAGCTTTGCACACTCTGGAAACACCATATATTTT. Translation: CASSFAHSGNTIYF. Together with reference TRBV5-6 and TRBJ1-3, the CDR3 gives the full variable domain: DAGVTQSPTHLIKTRGQQVTLRCSPKSGHDTVSWYQQALGQGPQFIFQYYEEEERQRGNFPDRFSGHQFPNYSSELNVNALLLGDSALYLCASSFAHSGNTIYFGEGSWLTVV.

This chain connects TRBV12-3 or TRBV12-4 to TRBJ2-3; possible D gene TRBD2, 5 bases. Trimming took 7 bases from V and 3 from J, leaving 11 bases between them. The CDR3 loop spans 13 amino acids. CDR3 region: CASTGSETDTQYF. DNA of the CDR3: TGTGCCAGCACGGGTAGCGAGACAGATACGCAGTATTTT.

This clonotype was found many times. The chain links TRBV20-1 to TRBJ2-7; D uncertain. Germline V gene sequence: CDR1 DFQATT, CDR2 SNEGSKA (reference sequence). This CDR3 has 13 amino acids. The ends were cut back, 1 base at V and 7 bases at J, with 14 bases in the middle. DNA for the CDR3: TGCAGTGCTAGAGCCCCAGCTGTACGGGAGCAGTACTTC. Protein product: CSARAPAVREQYF.

The chain combines TRBV5-1 with TRBJ1-2; 7 bases fit TRBD1. This CDR3 region has 15 residues. Germline CDR1 SGHRS, CDR2 YFSETQ. V shed 2 bases and J 4 bases; nucleotides not matched to a gene: 8. CDR3 residues: CASSFGTAGAYGYTF. The CDR3 DNA reads as TGCGCCAGCAGCTTTGGGACAGCCGGTGCCTATGGCTACACCTTC.